Following are 23 T cell receptor beta chains from one sample sequenced in a study of cytomegalovirus exposure and HLA in healthy donors. A multiplex PCR was run with 60 Vbeta primers and 13 Jbeta primers. Only in-frame clones appear in the TCRdb table, and some are missing; sequencing was by immunoSEQ multiplex PCR. Here the sample spans about 72,000 clones, roughly four fifths being singletons. The sample comprised PBMCs. The source is a human donor in good health.

In this sample, this clone turned up a few times. The rearrangement links TRBV7-9 to TRBJ1-2; D unresolved. The CDR3 is 12 residues long. The V end was cut by 2 bases, the J end by 6 bases, with 7 bases between. Germline V gene data show CDR1 as SEHNR and CDR2 as FQNEAQ (reference sequence). As DNA, the CDR3 is TGTGCCAGCAGCTTATGGAGGGATGGCTACACCTTC. This gives the protein CASSLWRDGYTF.

The chain links TRBV6-1 to TRBJ1-5; 7 positions agree with TRBD1. CDR1 and CDR2 from the germline V gene are MNHNS and SASEGT. V lost 3 bases, J lost 6 bases, and 5 bases stayed unmatched. The CDR3 contains 14 residues. The CDR3 DNA is TGTGCCAGCAGTGAGGCAGGGGGGACTCAGCCCCAGCATTTT. Its translation is CASSEAGGTQPQHF.

Turning to this clone: The junction and the germline gene differ at one end; a read error may be behind it. The rearrangement links TRBV6-1 to TRBJ1-1; TRBD1 matches 9 bases. The CDR3 has 17 amino acids. Germline V gene sequence: CDR1 MNHNS, CDR2 SASEGT. CDR3 loop: CASSEGQGLPMNTEAFF. The DNA of the CDR3 is TGTGCCAGCAGCGAAGGACAGGGGTTGCCTATGAACACTGAAGCTTTCTTT.

The chain couples TRBV6-1 to TRBJ1-5; a possible D gene is TRBD1 (6 bases). CDR1 is MNHNS and CDR2 is SASEGT in the germline V gene. Deletions cut 4 bases from V and 6 bases from J, with 22 bases between. The CDR3 extends over 17 amino acids. CDR3 protein: CASSVTGGGGILQPQHF. CDR3 nucleotide sequence: TGTGCCAGCAGTGTTACCGGGGGGGGCGGTATTCTTCAGCCCCAGCATTTT.

CDR3 residues: CASSPDNANQPQHF. Written as DNA, the CDR3 is TGTGCCAGTAGTCCTGACAACGCCAATCAGCCCCAGCATTTT. The V and J genes are TRBV19 and TRBJ1-5; D gene unclear. V was trimmed by 5 bases and J by 3 bases, leaving 11 bases between them. The CDR3 is 14 residues long. Germline V CDR1 and CDR2: LNHDA, SQIVND (reference sequence).

This clone has just one count. This rearrangement joins TRBV19 to TRBJ1-1; D is unresolved. This CDR3 spans 14 amino acids. With 0 bases removed from V and 0 bases from J, the gap between germline ends came to 5 bases. Germline CDR1 LNHDA, CDR2 SQIVND (reference sequence). CDR3 coding DNA: TGTGCCAGTAGTATAGACGGGGTGAACACTGAAGCTTTCTTT. This gives the protein CASSIDGVNTEAFF.

The CDR3 bases are TGTGCCAGCAGCACCGGGACTAGCTTCCGATGGGAGCAGTACTTC. Translating it yields CASSTGTSFRWEQYF. The chain joins TRBV5-5 to TRBJ2-7; TRBD2 matches 9 bases. After removal of 4 bases from V and 7 bases from J, the junction contained 12 bases not matched to a gene. This CDR3 is built from 15 residues. Per germline, CDR1 SGHKS and CDR2 YYEKEE (reference sequence).

This chain links TRBV7-9 with TRBJ2-3, with TRBD2 as a possible D gene (5 bases). Trimming shortened V by 8 bases and J by 2 bases, and 14 bases separated the two germline ends. The CDR3 extends over 14 amino acids. Germline V gene lookup returns CDR1 SEHNR and CDR2 FQNEAQ (reference sequence). This chain's CDR3 is CASPGSGPTDTQYF. CDR3 DNA sequence: TGTGCCAGCCCTGGCAGCGGACCCACAGATACGCAGTATTTT.

The chain employs TRBV6-5 and TRBJ1-2; no clear D gene. The CDR3 runs 16 residues. From germline, CDR1 is MNHEY and CDR2 SVGAGI. The V end was cut by 4 bases, the J end by 6 bases, with 21 bases between. The CDR3 sequence is CASSSPSRGIVDGYTF. The CDR3 DNA follows: TGTGCCAGCAGTTCGCCCTCTCGGGGAATTGTCGATGGCTACACCTTC.

The chain is built from TRBV29-1 and TRBJ1-5, with a weak D call TRBD1 (6 bases). V was cut by 0 bases and J by 6 bases, with 27 bases left in between. The length of the CDR3 is 19 residues. The germline gives CDR1 SQVTM, CDR2 ANQGSEA. CDR3 bases: TGCAGCGTTGAAGATTCAGCCCCGACAGGAGGACAACCGGGTCAGCCCCAGCATTTT. Its protein is CSVEDSAPTGGQPGQPQHF.

The V and J genes are TRBV5-1 and TRBJ1-1; D gene unclear. V was shortened by 0 bases and J by 7 bases, with 10 bases between the two germline ends. In germline, CDR1 is SGHRS, CDR2 YFSETQ. This CDR3 is 13 amino acids long. Here the CDR3 DNA reads TGCGCCAGCAGCTTGGGATCGGGAGGTGAAGCTTTCTTT. This sequence encodes CASSLGSGGEAFF.

The chain combines TRBV19 with TRBJ1-6; no definite D call. CDR3 length: 13 amino acids. Germline assignment: CDR1 LNHDA and CDR2 SQIVND (reference sequence). Trimming stripped 7 bases from V and 5 bases from J, with 9 bases between. The CDR3 is CASTMRDNSPLHF. The CDR3 region has the DNA TGTGCCAGTACCATGCGGGATAATTCACCCCTCCACTTT.

The chain couples TRBV28 to TRBJ2-2, with D possibly being TRBD1 (6 bases). The CDR3 is 14 amino acids. Between the trimmed V and J ends, which lost 5 bases and 1 base, there was a span of 8 bases. Per the germline V gene, CDR1 is MDHEN and CDR2 is SYDVKM. Written as DNA, the CDR3 is TGTGCCAGCAGTCAGGACAGGAACACCGGGGAGCTGTTTTTT. It codes for CASSQDRNTGELFF.

The J gene is TRBJ2-7, the V gene TRBV5-4; TRBD1 matches 9 bases. The CDR3 is 15 residues long. The ends lost 2 bases at V and 3 bases at J; junction bases unmatched: 6. CDR1 is SGHNT and CDR2 is YYREEE in the germline V gene (reference sequence). In DNA form, the CDR3 reads TGTGCCAGCAGCTTCCCGGGACAGGGACTCTACGAGCAGTACTTC. It specifies CASSFPGQGLYEQYF.

The chain recombines TRBV4-1 with TRBJ1-1, with a weak D call TRBD1 (5 bases). From germline, CDR1 is MGHRA and CDR2 YSYEKL. V was trimmed by 4 bases and J by 7 bases, leaving 19 bases between them. The CDR3 covers 15 residues. Here the CDR3 DNA reads TGCGCCAGCAGCCGGGGAAACGCGGACATCTGTGAAGCTTTCTTT. This codes for CASSRGNADICEAFF.

This clone has only one observation. The CDR3 sequence is CASSLAGGVNYGYTF. The CDR3 DNA is TGCGCCAGCAGCTTGGCAGGGGGTGTTAACTATGGCTACACCTTC. The chain carries TRBV5-1 and TRBJ1-2; the match to TRBD1 covers 7 bases. Germline assignment: CDR1 SGHRS and CDR2 YFSETQ. Losses at the gene ends were 0 bases for V and 1 base for J; bases not matched to a gene: 3. The CDR3 length is 15 residues.

This clone was found once. The gene calls are TRBV11-1 and TRBJ2-3, with a possible D match to TRBD1 (6 bases). The CDR3 runs to 15 residues. Germline V gene sequence: CDR1 SGHAT, CDR2 FQDESV (reference sequence). V shed 2 bases and J shed 3 bases, with 12 bases lying between them. The CDR3 DNA reads as TGTGCCAGCAGCTTATTGGGGGCGCAAACAGATACGCAGTATTTT. The encoded protein is CASSLLGAQTDTQYF.

CDR3 in DNA: TGCGCCAGCAGCCGGGGAAACGCGGACATCTTTGAAGCTTTCTTT. Translating gives CASSRGNADIFEAFF. The rearrangement joins TRBV4-1 to TRBJ1-1; TRBD1 might be the D (5 bases). Germline V gene lookup returns CDR1 MGHRA and CDR2 YSYEKL. CDR3 length: 15 residues. V dropped 4 bases and J dropped 7 bases, with 19 bases sitting between them.

CDR3 sequence: CASSQSLGVNTEAFF. The CDR3 bases are TGTGCCAGCAGCCAGTCGTTAGGGGTGAACACTGAAGCTTTCTTT. This chain links TRBV11-2 with TRBJ1-1, with D possibly matching TRBD1 (5 bases). The germline CDR1 and CDR2 sequences are SGHAT and FQNNGV. This CDR3 region has 15 residues. V was pared by 5 bases and J by 0 bases, with 13 bases between.

The rearrangement links TRBV2 to TRBJ2-7; a possible D gene is TRBD1 (6 bases). This CDR3 comprises 15 residues. Trimming cost V 1 base and J 3 bases, with 13 bases left between them. Germline CDR1 is SNHLY and CDR2 is FYNNEI. This CDR3 is CASSEGWGQNYEQYF. DNA of the CDR3: TGTGCCAGCAGTGAAGGGTGGGGGCAGAACTACGAGCAGTACTTC.

The genes are TRBV27 and TRBJ1-3; D gene ambiguous. The ends were cut back, 7 bases at V and 0 bases at J, with 16 bases in the middle. The germline gives CDR1 MNHEY, CDR2 SMNVEV (reference sequence). The CDR3 totals 16 residues. The CDR3 here is CASKWPVPHSGNTIYF. CDR3 sequence (DNA): TGTGCCAGCAAATGGCCCGTACCTCACTCTGGAAACACCATATATTTT.

This chain connects TRBV6-1 to TRBJ1-1; TRBD1 matches 11 bases. This CDR3 region has 13 residues. The ends lost 7 bases at V and 7 bases at J; junction bases unmatched: 5. In germline, CDR1 is MNHNS, CDR2 SASEGT. The CDR3 protein is CASMGQGVGEAFF. CDR3 DNA sequence: TGTGCCAGCATGGGACAGGGGGTAGGTGAAGCTTTCTTT.

The chain links TRBV30 to TRBJ1-5, with TRBD1 matching 12 bases. Germline V lookup: CDR1 GTSNPN, CDR2 SVGIG (reference sequence). The V segment lost 1 base and the J segment 6 bases; nucleotides outside the gene matches: 7. The CDR3 contains 16 residues. The chain's CDR3 is CAWSAGTGGAGQPQHF. The CDR3 bases are TGTGCCTGGAGTGCCGGGACAGGGGGCGCGGGTCAGCCCCAGCATTTT.